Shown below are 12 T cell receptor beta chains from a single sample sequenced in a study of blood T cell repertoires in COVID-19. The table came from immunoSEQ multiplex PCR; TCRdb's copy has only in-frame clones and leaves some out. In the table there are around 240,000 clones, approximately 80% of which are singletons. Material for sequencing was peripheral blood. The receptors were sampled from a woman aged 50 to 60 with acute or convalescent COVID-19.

The chain's CDR3 is CASSISNQPQHF. The CDR3 region has the DNA TGTGCCAGCAGTATTAGTAATCAGCCCCAGCATTTT. This chain uses TRBV6-6 with TRBJ1-5; no clear D. V lost 5 bases and J 4 bases, leaving 6 bases between the germline ends. Per the germline V gene, CDR1 is MNHNY and CDR2 is SVGAGI (reference sequence). CDR3 length: 12 residues.

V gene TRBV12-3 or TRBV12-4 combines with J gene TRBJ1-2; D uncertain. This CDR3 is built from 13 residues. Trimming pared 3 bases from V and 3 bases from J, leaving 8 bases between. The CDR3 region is CASSFGRHYGYTF. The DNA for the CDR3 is TGTGCCAGCAGTTTTGGCCGCCACTATGGCTACACCTTC.

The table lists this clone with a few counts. The CDR3 DNA follows: TGTGCCAGCCTAATGGTGTTGAACACTGAAGCTTTCTTT. This translates into CASLMVLNTEAFF. The chain couples TRBV28 to TRBJ1-1; D gene ambiguous. Germline V gene data show CDR1 as MDHEN and CDR2 as SYDVKM. Trimming removed 8 bases at V and 0 bases at J, with 10 bases between. CDR3 length equals 13 residues.

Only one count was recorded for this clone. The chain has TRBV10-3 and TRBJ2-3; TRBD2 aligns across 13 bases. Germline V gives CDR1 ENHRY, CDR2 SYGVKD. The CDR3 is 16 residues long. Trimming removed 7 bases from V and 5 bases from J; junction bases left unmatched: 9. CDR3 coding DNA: TGTGCCATCACCCCAACTAGCGGGAGGGCCGGAGATACGCAGTATTTT. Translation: CAITPTSGRAGDTQYF.

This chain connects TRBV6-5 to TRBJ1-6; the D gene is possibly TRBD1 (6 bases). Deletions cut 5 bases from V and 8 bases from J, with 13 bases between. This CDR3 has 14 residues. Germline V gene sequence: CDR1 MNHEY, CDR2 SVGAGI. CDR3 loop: CASSTGSPYSPLHF. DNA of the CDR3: TGTGCCAGCAGTACAGGGAGCCCTTATTCACCCCTCCACTTT.

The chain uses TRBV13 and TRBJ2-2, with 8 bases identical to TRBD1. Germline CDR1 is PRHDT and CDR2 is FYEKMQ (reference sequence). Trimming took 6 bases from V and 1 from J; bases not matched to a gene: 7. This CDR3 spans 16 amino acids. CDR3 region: CASRKIGTGNTGELFF. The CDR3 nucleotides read TGTGCCAGCAGGAAAATTGGGACAGGGAACACCGGGGAGCTGTTTTTT.

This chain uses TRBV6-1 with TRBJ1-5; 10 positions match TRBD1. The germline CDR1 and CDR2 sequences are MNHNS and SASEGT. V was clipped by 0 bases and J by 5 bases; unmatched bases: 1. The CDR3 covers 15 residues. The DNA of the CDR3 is TGTGCCAGCAGTGAAGCCGGGACAGGGGATCAGCCCCAGCATTTT. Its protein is CASSEAGTGDQPQHF.

The CDR3 DNA reads TGTGCCAGCGGCACCACTGGGGCCAACGTCCTGACTTTC. This gives the protein CASGTTGANVLTF. The chain employs TRBV7-8 and TRBJ2-6; D unclear. Germline CDR1 SGHVS, CDR2 FQNEAQ. V gave up 8 bases and J gave up 2 bases, with 7 bases separating them. The CDR3 is 13 residues long.

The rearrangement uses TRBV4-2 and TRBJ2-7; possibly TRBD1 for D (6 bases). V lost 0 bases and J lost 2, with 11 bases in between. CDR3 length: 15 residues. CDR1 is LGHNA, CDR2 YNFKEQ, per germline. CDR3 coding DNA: TGTGCCAGCAGCCAAGATTCAGGGGAAACCTACGAGCAGTACTTC. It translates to CASSQDSGETYEQYF.

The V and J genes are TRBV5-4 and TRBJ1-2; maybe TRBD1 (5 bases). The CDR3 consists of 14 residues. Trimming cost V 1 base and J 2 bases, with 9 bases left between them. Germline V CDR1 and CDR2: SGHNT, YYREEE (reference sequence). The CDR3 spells CASSLTTANYGYTF. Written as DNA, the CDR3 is TGTGCCAGCAGCTTGACGACAGCAAACTATGGCTACACCTTC.

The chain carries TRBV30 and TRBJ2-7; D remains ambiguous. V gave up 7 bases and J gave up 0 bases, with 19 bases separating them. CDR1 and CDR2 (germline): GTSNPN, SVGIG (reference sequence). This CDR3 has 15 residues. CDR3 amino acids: CASRRVAFSSYEQYF. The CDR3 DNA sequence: TGTGCCTCCCGCCGGGTGGCTTTTAGCTCCTACGAGCAGTACTTC.

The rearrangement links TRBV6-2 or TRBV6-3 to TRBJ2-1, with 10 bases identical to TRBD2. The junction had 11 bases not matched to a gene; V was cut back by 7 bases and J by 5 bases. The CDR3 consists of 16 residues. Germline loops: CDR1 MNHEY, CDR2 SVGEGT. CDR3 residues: CASTPSLAGTHNEQFF. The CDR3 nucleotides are TGTGCCAGCACCCCATCACTAGCGGGGACACACAATGAGCAGTTCTTC.